The 22 T cell receptor beta chains below come from one sample, sequenced in a study of blood T cell repertoires in COVID-19. The data were produced by immunoSEQ multiplex PCR, yet TCRdb's version contains in-frame clones alone and is incomplete. The data hold 160,000 or so clones, with 80% to 90% observed a single time. The sample consisted of peripheral blood. The receptor source for this set is a human donor in a cohort sampled during active COVID-19.

This clone was picked up a small number of times. The chain carries TRBV29-1 and TRBJ2-7; D perhaps matches TRBD2 (6 bases). With 2 bases removed from V and 2 bases from J, the gap between germline ends came to 13 bases. The CDR3 has 14 amino acids. Germline CDR1 and CDR2: SQVTM and ANQGSEA. For the CDR3, the DNA is TGCAGCGTTGAAAGGGTAGGAGGGCCCTACGAGCAGTACTTC. Its translation is CSVERVGGPYEQYF.

This clone was observed at least ten times. CDR3: CASSEERGDQETQYF. CDR3 coding DNA: TGTGCCAGCAGTGAAGAGCGGGGAGACCAAGAGACCCAGTACTTC. V is TRBV2 and J is TRBJ2-5; 7 bases match TRBD2. Losses at the gene ends were 1 base for V and 0 bases for J; bases not matched to a gene: 2. This CDR3 spans 15 amino acids. Germline V gives CDR1 SNHLY, CDR2 FYNNEI.

This clone was recorded at least ten times. The rearrangement uses TRBV19 and TRBJ2-1, with D possibly TRBD2 on 5 matching bases. Germline CDR1 is LNHDA and CDR2 is SQIVND (reference sequence). V shed 2 bases and J shed 9 bases, with 11 bases lying between them. The CDR3 runs 13 residues. The CDR3 coding sequence is TGTGCCAGTAGTATAACGGGATCCGGTGAGCAGTTCTTC. It is translated as CASSITGSGEQFF.

This chain links TRBV7-2 with TRBJ1-3; possibly TRBD1 for D (6 bases). The V gene's germline CDR1 is SGHTA and CDR2 FQGNSA. Trimming removed 1 base from V and 7 bases from J, with 14 bases in between. The CDR3 runs 15 residues. CDR3 region: CASSLGGGQGNTIYF. The CDR3 DNA is TGTGCCAGCAGCTTAGGGGGGGGGCAGGGCAACACCATATATTTT.

The chain employs TRBV19 and TRBJ2-1, with TRBD1 as a possible D gene (6 bases). Germline loops: CDR1 LNHDA, CDR2 SQIVND (reference sequence). CDR3 length equals 13 residues. Trimming stripped 4 bases from V and 9 bases from J, with 13 bases between. CDR3 region: CASSTGAGSEQFF. The CDR3 coding sequence is TGTGCCAGTAGTACAGGGGCGGGCAGTGAGCAGTTCTTC.

With regard to this clone: Other DNA sequences from this sample encode an identical CDR3 as well. V gene TRBV11-2 combines with J gene TRBJ2-7; no clear D. Trimming removed 6 bases at V and 4 bases at J, with 7 bases between. The germline V gene has CDR1 SGHAT and CDR2 FQNNGV. This CDR3 is 11 amino acids long. The CDR3 bases are TGTGCCAGCAGTTCGACTTACGAGCAGTACTTC. Residues: CASSSTYEQYF.

The CDR3 protein is CASSPRLAGAYEQYF. In nucleotides, the CDR3 is TGTGCCAGCAGTCCCCGGCTAGCGGGAGCCTACGAGCAGTACTTC. The V and J genes are TRBV11-2 and TRBJ2-7, with TRBD2 matching over 10 bases. The CDR3 runs to 15 residues. J lost 2 bases, V lost 6 bases, and 7 bases had no gene match. CDR1 is SGHAT and CDR2 is FQNNGV in the germline V gene.

This chain uses TRBV9 with TRBJ1-1; TRBD1 agrees at 8 bases. The CDR3 covers 14 residues. Trimming at V came to 0 bases and at J to 4 bases, leaving 2 bases not matched to a gene. Looked up from germline, CDR1 is SGDLS and CDR2 is YYNGEE. CDR3 sequence reads: CASSVATGGTEAFF. Written as DNA, the CDR3 is TGTGCCAGCAGCGTAGCTACAGGGGGCACTGAAGCTTTCTTT.

The chain combines TRBV5-6 with TRBJ2-1; no definite D call. The CDR3 sequence is 14 residues long. Germline values: CDR1 SGHDT, CDR2 YYEEEE. With 4 bases removed from V and 7 bases from J, the gap between germline ends came to 15 bases. For the CDR3, the DNA is TGTGCCAGCAGCCTTTTACCGCCCGGGAATGAGCAGTTCTTC. Its protein is CASSLLPPGNEQFF.

This clone was found a few times. The chain carries TRBV28 and TRBJ1-4; possible D gene TRBD1, 6 bases. The CDR3 sequence is 13 residues long. Germline CDR1 MDHEN, CDR2 SYDVKM. Between the trimmed V and J ends, which lost 5 bases and 9 bases, there was a span of 13 bases. CDR3: CASSPAGEQKLFF. CDR3 sequence (DNA): TGTGCCAGCAGTCCGGCAGGGGAACAAAAACTGTTTTTT.

The rearrangement uses TRBV9 and TRBJ1-5, with 7 nucleotides matching TRBD1. The CDR3 is 15 residues long. Germline trimming cut 4 bases from V and 6 bases from J; bases unmatched to any gene: 10. The V gene's germline CDR1 is SGDLS and CDR2 YYNGEE. In nucleotides, the CDR3 is TGTGCCAGCAGCCGCACAGGGGAGTGGGGTCAGCCCCAGCATTTT. It encodes CASSRTGEWGQPQHF. Looking up the rest from reference TRBV9 and TRBJ1-5 gives the full variable domain: DSGVTQTPKHLITATGQRVTLRCSPRSGDLSVYWYQQSLDQGLQFLIQYYNGEERAKGNILERFSAQQFPDLHSELNLSSLELGDSALYFCASSRTGEWGQPQHFGDGTRLSIL.

The chain carries TRBV7-9 and TRBJ1-3; possible D gene TRBD1, 5 bases. Germline V gene lookup returns CDR1 SEHNR and CDR2 FQNEAQ (reference sequence). V lost 3 bases and J lost 2, with 17 bases in between. The CDR3 has 17 amino acids. The CDR3 sequence: CASSFPSSQGAGNTIYF. DNA of the CDR3: TGTGCCAGCAGCTTCCCCAGTAGCCAGGGCGCTGGAAACACCATATATTTT.

The chain links TRBV14 to TRBJ2-6, with 10 bases matching TRBD1. The junction had 5 bases not matched to a gene; V was cut back by 6 bases and J by 0 bases. CDR3 size: 17 residues. Germline CDR1 is SGHDN and CDR2 is FVKESK. The CDR3, as DNA: TGTGCCAGCAGGCGGACAGGGGGAGTCTCTGGGGCCAACGTCCTGACTTTC. Its translation is CASRRTGGVSGANVLTF.

This clone was counted between two and nine times. The V gene is TRBV18, the J gene TRBJ1-1, with TRBD1 matching over 9 bases. Germline CDR1 KGHSH, CDR2 LQKENI. With V trimmed by 3 bases and J by 4 bases, 6 bases remained unmatched. The CDR3 loop spans 15 amino acids. CDR3 in DNA: TGTGCCAGCTCACCTAGACAGGGGGAAGGCACTGAAGCTTTCTTT. It specifies CASSPRQGEGTEAFF.

This clone was recorded only once. The V gene is TRBV9, the J gene TRBJ2-5, with TRBD2 identical over 8 bases. Unmatched junction bases numbered 2, after V lost 3 bases and J lost 1 base. Germline lookup yields CDR1 SGDLS and CDR2 YYNGEE. The CDR3 totals 14 residues. This chain's CDR3 is CASSEGTSQETQYF. Written as DNA, the CDR3 is TGTGCCAGCAGCGAGGGGACTAGCCAAGAGACCCAGTACTTC.

The chain links TRBV6-5 to TRBJ1-6; D gene ambiguous. The CDR3 is 15 amino acids. The germline V gene has CDR1 MNHEY and CDR2 SVGAGI. The V end was cut by 6 bases, the J end by 3 bases, with 12 bases between. Here the CDR3 reads CASRRTSSYNSPLHF. DNA for the CDR3: TGTGCCAGCAGAAGGACTTCGAGCTATAATTCACCCCTCCACTTT.

The V and J genes are TRBV11-2 and TRBJ2-1; 11 bases match TRBD1. After removal of 4 bases from V and 5 bases from J, the junction contained 10 bases not matched to a gene. Germline-derived CDR1 and CDR2 are SGHAT and FQNNGV. This CDR3 contains 17 residues. The CDR3 spells CASSSTLRDRGDNEQFF. For the CDR3, the DNA is TGTGCCAGCAGCTCCACCCTTCGGGACAGGGGGGACAATGAGCAGTTCTTC.

The chain carries TRBV3-1 (or the pseudogene TRBV3-2) and TRBJ2-7; TRBD2 matches at 7 bases. CDR1 is LGHDT and CDR2 is YNNKEL in the germline V gene (reference sequence). This CDR3 has 15 amino acids. The V gene end was trimmed by 3 bases and the J gene end by 5 bases; junction bases not matched to a gene: 10. In DNA form, the CDR3 reads TGTGCCAGCAGCCATGCGGTGACGGCGGGAGACGAGCAGTACTTC. Amino acids: CASSHAVTAGDEQYF.

The chain is built from TRBV4-1 and TRBJ2-5, with D maybe TRBD2 (6 bases). The CDR3 covers 15 residues. Germline V gives CDR1 MGHRA, CDR2 YSYEKL. V lost 0 bases and J lost 7, with 15 bases in between. The CDR3 here is CASSQDPGTYGTQYF. The CDR3 nucleotides read TGCGCCAGCAGCCAAGATCCAGGGACTTACGGGACCCAGTACTTC.

The chain is built from TRBV5-1 and TRBJ2-7; tentative D call: TRBD1 (6 bases). Trimming stripped 4 bases from V and 0 bases from J, with 11 bases between. This CDR3 is 14 amino acids long. Germline CDR1 is SGHRS and CDR2 is YFSETQ. CDR3 protein: CASSHQQGSYEQYF. CDR3 bases: TGCGCCAGCAGCCACCAACAGGGCTCCTACGAGCAGTACTTC.

The chain recombines TRBV7-6 with TRBJ2-5; TRBD2 aligns across 9 bases. CDR3 length: 16 residues. V lost 1 base to trimming and J lost 5 bases; unmatched junction nucleotides: 8. CDR1 SGHVS and CDR2 FNYEAQ come from the germline V gene. The CDR3 reads CASSLVGSGSRETQYF. The CDR3 region has the DNA TGTGCCAGCAGCTTAGTGGGTAGCGGGAGCCGGGAGACCCAGTACTTC.

The CDR3 region has the DNA TGTGCCAGTAGCAGGACAGGGTCGAGTAATGAAAAACTGTTTTTT. Its protein product is CASSRTGSSNEKLFF. The genes are TRBV19 and TRBJ1-4; 8 bases match TRBD1. The germline V gene has CDR1 LNHDA and CDR2 SQIVND (reference sequence). Trimming took 6 bases from V and 4 from J; bases not matched to a gene: 7. The CDR3 length is 15 residues.